Below, one T cell receptor beta chain is given with its context. Its antigen specificity is not known. No qualities accompany the bases; no much larger clone lies one base away. The sample originates from a study of CD8+ T cells in alopecia areata (dated by TCRdb to between 2018 and 2020). Background for the entire study: The treated patients, all with moderate-to-severe alopecia areata, were enrolled in an open-label pilot trial of oral tofacitinib given at 5 to 10 mg twice daily. Tofacitinib was given for 6 to 18 months, followed by 6 months of follow-up off drug to assess delayed response and recurrence. To study T cell clonal expansion in alopecia areata, the researchers applied high-throughput TCRbeta sequencing to both the C3H/HeJ mouse model and human patients. On the human side, TCRbeta sequencing was run on scalp tissue and on sorted CD4+ and CD8+ peripheral blood T cells from healthy controls and from alopecia areata patients with either patchy or totalis/universalis disease. Biopsies were taken from tofacitinib-treated patients at baseline and again at 4 and 24 weeks into treatment, and several of those patients also had a later scalp biopsy. Clonality in the scalp was compared among normal scalp (n=4), patchy alopecia areata scalp (n=8), and alopecia totalis/universalis scalp (n=8). RNA came from the PAXgene miRNA kit for fixed scalp, the miRNeasy kit for PBMCs, and the RNeasy kit for mouse skin. immunoSEQ multiplex PCR using 35 Vbeta forward primers and 13 Jbeta reverse primers was used to amplify TCRbeta CDR3 regions.

The time point label corresponds to: baseline before oral tofacitinib. From alopecia areata patients, peripheral blood was collected along with lesional scalp punch biopsies. PBMCs were isolated by density centrifugation and stained for CD3, CD4 and CD8, after which CD4+ and CD8+ T cells were sorted on a FACSAria. From cysteine to phenylalanine, the CDR3 is 13 amino acids long. Only the CDR3 portion is preserved as DNA: 39 bases, with reading frame beginning at the first base. Trimming removed 3 bases from V and 4 bases from J, leaving 9 bases between the germline ends. The CDR1 and CDR2 encoded by the germline V gene are MNHEY and SVGAGI. Overall study outcomes, separate from this receptor: Shared TCR sequences between patients were less evident than in mice, which may be partly attributable to HLA diversity in the patient population. Unlike mouse skin, which is dominated by gammadelta T cells, normal human skin has resident alphabeta T cells that are also sequenced, and this complicates analysis of the scalp TCR repertoire. Lesional scalp, especially in alopecia totalis/universalis, showed higher clonality and more expanded CD8+ clones than normal scalp, suggesting antigenic drive.

The library was built by means of the immunoSEQ multiplex PCR assay. To provide template for TCR sequencing, every sample had RNA extracted and reverse transcribed into cDNA. SuperScript III was used for first-strand cDNA synthesis, primed with a 2:1 mix of oligo-dT and random hexamers. A synthetic immune receptor repertoire was used to gauge amplification bias, and whatever bias remained was removed computationally. The original pipeline was this. Raw reads were preprocessed to remove errors, and CDR3 was defined by IMGT conventions from the conserved cysteine to phenylalanine. Clonality was computed by normalizing Shannon entropy by log2 of the number of productive unique TCRs and subtracting the result from 1. Whether each scalp clone was CD4 or CD8 was inferred by checking scalp TCRbeta sequences against the CD4 and CD8 repertoires from sorted blood. TCRdb provides this immuneACCESS table in a form limited to in-frame rearrangements. Some clones are lacking; in checked studies, under half of them reflect an unresolved V gene, and why the rest are absent is not known. V, J and clone size are taken as reported in that table, and D and trimming were inferred from the DNA itself. The sample table shows more than 200,000 clones, and 67% are seen once. The top ten constitute around 1.2% of the sample.

The sequence came from a human donor with alopecia areata. This sequence uses TRBV6-5 and TRBJ1-2, with no confidently assigned D gene. The sequences come from CD4+ T cells sorted from blood, collected at week 0. In nucleotide form, the sequence is TGTGCCAGCAGTTATACAAGCGGCTATGGCTACACCTTC. The translation is CASSYTSGYGYTF.